This entry lists 21 T cell receptor beta chains sequenced from one sample in a study of cytomegalovirus exposure and HLA in healthy donors. PCR employed 60 Vbeta and 13 Jbeta primers. The method was immunoSEQ multiplex PCR; TCRdb's version includes in-frame clones alone and lacks a portion of them. The data show about 180,000 clones, 70% to 90% seen once. The specimen sequenced was PBMCs. These receptors were obtained from a girl between 10 and 17 years old in good health and CMV-seropositive.

The rearrangement links TRBV5-1 to TRBJ2-7; possible D gene TRBD1, 5 bases. Per germline, CDR1 SGHRS and CDR2 YFSETQ. The CDR3 loop spans 13 amino acids. The V end lost 3 bases, the J end lost 3 bases, and 10 bases lay between the germline ends. The CDR3, as DNA: TGCGCCAGCAGCTCGGACACTTACTACGAGCAGTACTTC. It yields the protein CASSSDTYYEQYF.

The CDR3 DNA sequence: TGTGCCAGCAGGGGGGCAGCGGGGGGGTACTACGAGCAGTACTTC. This codes for CASRGAAGGYYEQYF. This chain uses TRBV13 with TRBJ2-7; TRBD2 agrees at 10 bases. V was pared by 6 bases and J by 3 bases, with 8 bases of the junction left unmatched. This CDR3 has 15 residues. In germline, CDR1 is PRHDT, CDR2 FYEKMQ (reference sequence).

This chain uses TRBV2 with TRBJ2-6; the D gene is possibly TRBD1 (5 bases). In germline, CDR1 is SNHLY, CDR2 FYNNEI. V was shortened by 11 bases and J by 0 bases, with 11 bases between the two germline ends. The CDR3 extends over 14 amino acids. CDR3 sequence (DNA): TGTGCCTGGTTAAGGGGCTCTGGGGCCAACGTCCTGACTTTC. Its translation is CAWLRGSGANVLTF.

The gene calls are TRBV4-1 and TRBJ2-2; 8 nucleotides match TRBD2. Germline CDR1 is MGHRA and CDR2 is YSYEKL. The CDR3 is 15 residues long. V lost 5 bases to trimming and J lost 3 bases; unmatched junction nucleotides: 5. This CDR3 reads CASSVRGGHTGELFF. The DNA of the CDR3 is TGCGCCAGCAGCGTCCGGGGGGGCCACACCGGGGAGCTGTTTTTT.

The J gene is TRBJ1-2, the V gene TRBV5-1, with D tentatively TRBD1 (6 bases). The germline gives CDR1 SGHRS, CDR2 YFSETQ. V dropped 0 bases and J dropped 3 bases, with 9 bases sitting between them. The CDR3 runs 14 residues. The CDR3 is CASSLDRTDYGYTF. DNA for the CDR3: TGCGCCAGCAGCTTGGACAGGACAGACTATGGCTACACCTTC.

The V and J genes are TRBV6-5 and TRBJ2-5, with 7 bases lining up with TRBD1. The CDR3 totals 14 residues. Germline V gene lookup returns CDR1 MNHEY and CDR2 SVGAGI. After removal of 2 bases from V and 4 bases from J, the junction contained 4 bases not matched to a gene. The CDR3, as DNA: TGTGCCAGCAGTTACGAGGCAGGGGGAGAGACCCAGTACTTC. Its protein is CASSYEAGGETQYF.

This clone came up once. V and J are TRBV7-9 and TRBJ1-4, with TRBD1 matching 9 bases. CDR3 length: 14 residues. The germline gives CDR1 SEHNR, CDR2 FQNEAQ (reference sequence). The junction had 4 bases not matched to a gene; V was cut back by 4 bases and J by 7 bases. The CDR3 bases are TGTGCCAGCAGCTCGGGACAGGGCCGTGAAAAACTGTTTTTT. Residues: CASSSGQGREKLFF.

This chain links TRBV11-2 with TRBJ1-6; D is unclear. CDR3 size: 12 residues. The V gene lost 5 bases and the J gene lost 6 bases, with 5 bases spanning the gap. The germline CDR1 and CDR2 sequences are SGHAT and FQNNGV. CDR3 amino acids: CASSRFNSPLHF. The DNA for the CDR3 is TGTGCCAGCAGCCGGTTTAATTCACCCCTCCACTTT.

The V and J genes are TRBV4-2 and TRBJ1-1, with 7 nucleotides matching TRBD1. With 4 bases clipped from V and 0 bases from J, the junction kept 5 bases outside the gene matches. CDR1 is LGHNA, CDR2 YNFKEQ, per germline. The CDR3 is made up of 15 amino acids. The CDR3 is CASSPPGTVNTEAFF. As DNA, the CDR3 is TGTGCCAGCAGCCCCCCAGGGACAGTGAACACTGAAGCTTTCTTT.

The genes are TRBV6-1 and TRBJ1-4; D is possibly TRBD1 (5 bases). Germline values: CDR1 MNHNS, CDR2 SASEGT. V was trimmed by 3 bases and J by 8 bases, leaving 19 bases between them. This CDR3 region has 16 residues. The CDR3 loop reads CASSDGWGDIREKLFF. The DNA for the CDR3 is TGTGCCAGCAGTGATGGCTGGGGGGATATAAGGGAAAAACTGTTTTTT.

V and J are TRBV7-2 and TRBJ1-2, with 8 nucleotides matching TRBD1. Germline V gene sequence: CDR1 SGHTA, CDR2 FQGNSA. The CDR3 is 15 residues long. Trimming at V came to 4 bases and at J to 4 bases, leaving 8 bases not matched to a gene. The CDR3 spells CASSSATGASYGYTF. CDR3 nucleotide sequence: TGTGCCAGCAGCTCCGCGACAGGGGCCTCCTATGGCTACACCTTC.

The chain couples TRBV5-5 to TRBJ1-5; TRBD1 might be the D (5 bases). Germline V gives CDR1 SGHKS, CDR2 YYEKEE (reference sequence). This CDR3 comprises 16 residues. V was pared by 0 bases and J by 3 bases, with 13 bases between. DNA for the CDR3: TGTGCCAGCAGCTTGGCCGCGGGGCAGGACAATCAGCCCCAGCATTTT. It yields the protein CASSLAAGQDNQPQHF.

This clone was counted a few times. This chain uses TRBV10-3 with TRBJ2-7; 7 bases map to TRBD1. V was pared by 6 bases and J by 6 bases, with 14 bases of the junction left unmatched. The CDR3 covers 15 residues. Germline CDR1 ENHRY, CDR2 SYGVKD. CDR3 amino acids: CAISARTGGLGEQYF. Written as DNA, the CDR3 is TGTGCCATCAGCGCTCGGACAGGCGGGCTGGGCGAGCAGTACTTC.

The chain couples TRBV7-9 to TRBJ1-2, with 10 bases matching TRBD1. Germline CDR1 is SEHNR and CDR2 is FQNEAQ (reference sequence). The CDR3 extends over 16 amino acids. Trimming took 5 bases from V and 2 from J; bases not matched to a gene: 8. CDR3 sequence: CASSHSGDRGNYGYTF. The DNA of the CDR3 is TGTGCCAGCAGCCATTCGGGGGACAGGGGAAACTATGGCTACACCTTC.

The chain combines TRBV2 with TRBJ2-2; D might be TRBD1 (6 bases). The CDR3 sequence is 14 residues long. Germline lookup yields CDR1 SNHLY and CDR2 FYNNEI. V shed 7 bases and J shed 4 bases, with 13 bases lying between them. CDR3 residues: CASNGAGVTGELFF. The DNA of the CDR3 is TGTGCCAGCAATGGGGCAGGGGTCACCGGGGAGCTGTTTTTT.

As for this clone: One junction end disagrees with the germline gene, perhaps due to a read error. The chain employs TRBV19 and TRBJ1-1, with 8 positions matching TRBD1. Germline V gene data show CDR1 as LNHDA and CDR2 as SQIVND (reference sequence). The CDR3 covers 11 residues. This CDR3 reads CASSLGQAREF. The CDR3 DNA reads TGTGCCAGTAGTCTGGGACAGGCAAGAGAGTTT.

The chain carries TRBV7-2 and TRBJ1-5, with unresolved D. V gave up 1 base and J gave up 7 bases, with 11 bases separating them. The CDR3 length is 14 residues. CDR1 is SGHTA, CDR2 FQGNSA, per germline. Written as DNA, the CDR3 is TGTGCCAGCAGCTTAGTTGCGGGGAACCAGCCCCAGCATTTT. Its protein product is CASSLVAGNQPQHF.

The V gene is TRBV2, the J gene TRBJ2-7, with TRBD1 matching 10 bases. This CDR3 spans 16 amino acids. Per the germline V gene, CDR1 is SNHLY and CDR2 is FYNNEI. The V and J ends lost 5 bases and 0 bases, in that order; junction bases with no gene match: 7. CDR3 nucleotides: TGTGCCAGCAGTTTCCCGGGACAGGGGAGCTCCTACGAGCAGTACTTC. This codes for CASSFPGQGSSYEQYF.

This chain links TRBV2 with TRBJ1-3, with D unresolved. Germline V gene sequence: CDR1 SNHLY, CDR2 FYNNEI. The CDR3 has 15 residues. V lost 1 base and J 0 bases, leaving 7 bases between the germline ends. CDR3 protein: CASSEGVASGNTIYF. CDR3 coding DNA: TGTGCCAGCAGTGAAGGGGTAGCCTCTGGAAACACCATATATTTT. Based on the CDR3 plus reference TRBV2 and TRBJ1-3, the full variable domain is EPEVTQTPSHQVTQMGQEVILRCVPISNHLYFYWYRQILGQKVEFLVSFYNNEISEKSEIFDDQFSVERPDGSNFTLKIRSTKLEDSAMYFCASSEGVASGNTIYFGEGSWLTVV.

Only one count was recorded for this clone. The chain has TRBV27 and TRBJ1-1; D uncertain. Trimming removed 2 bases at V and 5 bases at J, with 12 bases between. Germline V CDR1 and CDR2: MNHEY, SMNVEV (reference sequence). CDR3 size: 14 residues. Written as DNA, the CDR3 is TGTGCCAGCAGTTTAGAGGGTCCGAGTACTGAAGCTTTCTTT. Translation gives CASSLEGPSTEAFF.

The gene calls are TRBV7-2 and TRBJ1-5; TRBD1 matches 8 bases. V shed 3 bases and J 5 bases; nucleotides not matched to a gene: 3. The CDR3 has 14 amino acids. CDR1 is SGHTA and CDR2 is FQGNSA in the germline V gene. CDR3 region: CASSFKTGDQPQHF. DNA of the CDR3: TGTGCCAGCAGCTTTAAGACAGGGGATCAGCCCCAGCATTTT.